This TCR beta chain emerged from a study of human T cells and chemical hapten exposure. General observations from the study: High-frequency TCRs, those above 1 in 1000, stayed the same after DPC sensitization.

In this sample, this clonotype turned up a few times. Its cognate antigen is unknown. In the library, unique molecular identifiers were attached to individual cDNA molecules. Each CDR3 protein gets one entry after TCRdb re-called the reads with MiXCR. This repertoire shows about 120,000 distinct CDR3 sequences, over 7.5% found once; its top ten account for 1.4%. V dropped 5 bases and J dropped 2 bases, with 7 bases sitting between them. CDR3 size: 13 residues. Total RNA was isolated from unfractionated whole blood. V is TRBV12-3 or TRBV12-4 and J is TRBJ2-1; D not resolved. The sequence was obtained from a human donor in good health. Some clones in this sample may be carry-over from other donors' samples. The sample consisted of whole blood. In DNA form, the CDR3 reads TGTGCCAGCAGTACCGACCCCTACAATGAGCAGTTCTTC. This encodes CASSTDPYNEQFF.